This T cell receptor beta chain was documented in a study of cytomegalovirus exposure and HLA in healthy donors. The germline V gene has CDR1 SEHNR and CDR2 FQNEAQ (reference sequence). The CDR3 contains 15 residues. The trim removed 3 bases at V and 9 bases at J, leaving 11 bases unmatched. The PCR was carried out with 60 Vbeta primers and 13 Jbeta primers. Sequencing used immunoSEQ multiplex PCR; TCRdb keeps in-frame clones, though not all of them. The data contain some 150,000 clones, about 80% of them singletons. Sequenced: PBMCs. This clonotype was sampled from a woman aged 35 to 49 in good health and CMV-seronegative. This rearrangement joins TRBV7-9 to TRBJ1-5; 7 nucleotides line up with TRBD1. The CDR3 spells CASSFSVQGRGPQHF. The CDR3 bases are TGTGCCAGCAGCTTTTCTGTACAGGGGCGAGGGCCCCAGCATTTT.